These T cell receptor beta chains were read from a single sample in a study of graft-versus-host responses after intestinal transplantation. Clones were read by immunoSEQ multiplex PCR, and TCRdb kept only the in-frame ones, dropping some. The sample shows over 8,000 clones, 60% to 80% of them seen only once. The sequencing used ileum tissue, collected around 460 days after transplant. These receptors all stem from a human patient who received an intestinal transplant, so some T cells may come from the graft donor. Each CDR3 is given with its conserved first and last residue. Each record gives: clone size, V gene, J gene, D gene, CDR3 DNA, CDR3 protein. The D gene is left open where the match is weak. The size entry is marked missing in some rows and otherwise reads once, few, many or a size class.

size: NA; V: TRBV12-5; J: TRBJ1-2; D: NA; DNA: TGTGCTAGTGGTTTGGGCGGGACGAAGAATGGCTACACCTTC; CDR3: CASGLGGTKNGYTF
size: NA; V: TRBV5-4; J: TRBJ2-5; D: NA; DNA: TGTGCCAGCAGCTCAAGGAGCGAGTTCCAAGAGACCCAGTACTTC; CDR3: CASSSRSEFQETQYF
size: NA; V: TRBV27; J: TRBJ2-5; D: TRBD1; DNA: TGTGCCAGCAGTTCCGGGACAGGGTCGGAGACCCAGTACTTC; CDR3: CASSSGTGSETQYF
size: NA; V: TRBV21-1; J: TRBJ1-2; D: NA; DNA: TGTGCCAGCAGCAAAAAAAGGGAGGACAGGGAGTACTATGGCTACACCTTC; CDR3: CASSKKREDREYYGYTF
size: NA; V: TRBV7-3; J: TRBJ2-3; D: TRBD2; DNA: TGTGCCAGCAGCTCGGGGGGGAAAGATACGCAGTATTTT; CDR3: CASSSGGKDTQYF
size: NA; V: TRBV4-3; J: TRBJ2-2; D: NA; DNA: TGCGCCAGCAGCCGAAGTACTCGCCTTGGGAACACCGGGGAGCTGTTTTTT; CDR3: CASSRSTRLGNTGELFF
size: NA; V: TRBV11-2; J: TRBJ2-1; D: NA; DNA: TGTGCCAGCAGGGGGGGCTATGAGCAGTTCTTC; CDR3: CASRGGYEQFF
size: NA; V: TRBV27; J: TRBJ1-1; D: NA; DNA: TGTGCCAGCGGAAAGGGCGCTACGAACACTGAAGCTTTCTTT; CDR3: CASGKGATNTEAFF
size: few; V: TRBV6-1; J: TRBJ2-2; D: TRBD2; DNA: TGTGCCAGCAGTGTTTATTTACTAGCGGGGGCAAACACCGGGGAGCTGTTTTTT; CDR3: CASSVYLLAGANTGELFF
size: once; V: TRBV30; J: TRBJ2-3; D: TRBD2; DNA: TGTGCCTGGAGTGTACTTGCGGGGGGCACAGATACGCAGTATTTT; CDR3: CAWSVLAGGTDTQYF
size: NA; V: TRBV2; J: TRBJ1-2; D: NA; DNA: TGTGCCAGCAGTACCCCCGAGACAGAAATTCTCTATGGCTACACCTTC; CDR3: CASSTPETEILYGYTF
size: large; V: TRBV5-4; J: TRBJ1-2; D: NA; DNA: TGTGCCAGCAGCCTGGGGAAGAGCCCCTATGTAGGCTACACCTTC; CDR3: CASSLGKSPYVGYTF
size: NA; V: TRBV29-1; J: TRBJ2-5; D: TRBD2; DNA: TGCAGCGTTGGGGTTTCAGCGGGGGAGACCCAGTACTTC; CDR3: CSVGVSAGETQYF
size: NA; V: TRBV6-6; J: TRBJ1-6; D: NA; DNA: TGTGCCAGCAGATCTACCGGGGACGGGAGATCACCCCTCCACTTT; CDR3: CASRSTGDGRSPLHF
size: NA; V: TRBV5-4; J: TRBJ2-3; D: TRBD2; DNA: TGTGCCACAAAAACTAGCGGAAGCACAGATACGCAGTATTTT; CDR3: CATKTSGSTDTQYF
size: NA; V: TRBV20-1; J: TRBJ2-3; D: NA; DNA: TGCAGTGCTAGATCCGCAGATACGCAGTATTTT; CDR3: CSARSADTQYF
size: NA; V: TRBV6-4; J: TRBJ1-6; D: NA; DNA: TGTGCCAGCAGATTGGACAGCTATAATTCACCCCTCCACTTT; CDR3: CASRLDSYNSPLHF
size: few; V: TRBV4-2; J: TRBJ1-4; D: NA; DNA: TGTGCCAGCAGCCAAGAGGGGCCGGATTTACATAATGAAAAACTGTTTTTT; CDR3: CASSQEGPDLHNEKLFF
size: NA; V: TRBV4-2; J: TRBJ2-4; D: TRBD1; DNA: TGTGCCAGCAGCCAAGGAAGTTCGAGGGACAGCACGTACTTC; CDR3: CASSQGSSRDSTYF
size: NA; V: TRBV2; J: TRBJ2-3; D: NA; DNA: TGTGCCAGCAGTGATAACGACGGAGAGGGAGACACAGATACGCAGTATTTT; CDR3: CASSDNDGEGDTDTQYF
size: NA; V: TRBV11-2; J: TRBJ2-1; D: TRBD1; DNA: TGTGCCAGCAGCTCACTTTGGGACAGCTCCTACAATGAGCAGTTCTTC; CDR3: CASSSLWDSSYNEQFF
size: NA; V: TRBV5-4; J: TRBJ2-1; D: TRBD2; DNA: TGCGCCAGCAGCCAAGAAATCGGCGGGGGGGCCTACAATGAGCAGTTCTTC; CDR3: CASSQEIGGGAYNEQFF
size: few; V: TRBV5-5; J: TRBJ2-2; D: NA; DNA: TGTGCCAGCACCGACGACAGATGGAACACCGGGGAGCTGTTTTTT; CDR3: CASTDDRWNTGELFF
size: NA; V: TRBV5-4; J: TRBJ1-5; D: NA; DNA: TGTGCCAGCAGCTTATTGGGACAGCCCCAGCATTTT; CDR3: CASSLLGQPQHF
size: NA; V: TRBV10-1; J: TRBJ2-7; D: NA; DNA: TGCGCCAGCAGTGATGGCAGGGTCTCCTACGAGCAGTACTTC; CDR3: CASSDGRVSYEQYF
size: NA; V: TRBV5-1; J: TRBJ2-5; D: NA; DNA: TGCGCCAGCAGCAATGACAGTGGGCTGGTCGAGACCCAGTACTTC; CDR3: CASSNDSGLVETQYF
size: NA; V: TRBV7-2; J: TRBJ1-6; D: NA; DNA: TGTGCCAGCAGCTTCCTTGTACGGGGAAGTAATTCACCCCTCCACTTT; CDR3: CASSFLVRGSNSPLHF
size: NA; V: TRBV6-1; J: TRBJ1-1; D: TRBD1; DNA: TGTGCCAGCAGTGAGGGACAGGGGGGCTCGGTAGCTTTCTTT; CDR3: CASSEGQGGSVAFF